The 20 T cell receptor beta chains in this list originate from one sample, sequenced in a study of blood T cell repertoires in COVID-19. The table came from immunoSEQ multiplex PCR; TCRdb's copy has only in-frame clones and leaves some out. This sample has under 120,000 clones, with 69% found just once. The sample comprised peripheral blood. The receptors stem from a man at least 80 years old with acute or convalescent COVID-19.

This CDR3 is CASSFASTYEQFF. CDR3 sequence (DNA): TGTGCCAGCAGTTTCGCGTCCACCTATGAGCAGTTCTTC. The J gene is TRBJ2-1, the V gene TRBV12-3 or TRBV12-4; D gene unclear. The CDR3 has 13 residues. The V end lost 3 bases, the J end lost 8 bases, and 11 bases lay between the germline ends.

The V call is TRBV20-1, the J call TRBJ1-2; D ambiguous. This CDR3 comprises 10 residues. Germline V gene sequence: CDR1 DFQATT, CDR2 SNEGSKA (reference sequence). V was pared by 5 bases and J by 2 bases, with 3 bases between. CDR3 amino acids: CSALNYGYTF. CDR3 sequence (DNA): TGCAGTGCTCTCAACTATGGCTACACCTTC.

The chain links TRBV20-1 to TRBJ1-1; 8 positions match TRBD1. This CDR3 has 11 residues. V lost 3 bases and J lost 7; bases outside the gene matches: 1. Germline V gene sequence: CDR1 DFQATT, CDR2 SNEGSKA (reference sequence). The CDR3 loop reads CSARGTGEAFF. CDR3 DNA: TGCAGTGCTAGGGGGACAGGTGAAGCTTTCTTT.

The CDR3 is CASSQGTSGHYEQYF. In nucleotides, the CDR3 is TGCGCCAGCAGCCAAGGGACTAGCGGCCACTACGAGCAGTACTTC. The V and J genes are TRBV4-3 and TRBJ2-7; 10 nucleotides align to TRBD2. Germline assignment: CDR1 LGHNA and CDR2 YSLEER. The CDR3 is made up of 15 amino acids. After removal of 1 base from V and 3 bases from J, the junction contained 3 bases not matched to a gene.

This rearrangement joins TRBV3-1 (or the pseudogene TRBV3-2) to TRBJ2-4; possibly TRBD1 for D (5 bases). Between the trimmed V and J ends, which lost 1 base and 7 bases, there was a span of 11 bases. The CDR3 totals 14 residues. Germline values: CDR1 LGHDT, CDR2 YNNKEL (reference sequence). The CDR3 sequence: CASSQGQMENIQYF. The CDR3 DNA reads as TGTGCCAGCAGCCAAGGACAGATGGAGAACATTCAGTACTTC.

The V gene is TRBV24-1, the J gene TRBJ2-1; tentative D call: TRBD2 (7 bases). The germline CDR1 and CDR2 sequences are KGHDR and SFDVKD. This CDR3 is 17 amino acids long. Trimming removed 3 bases from V and 2 bases from J, with 16 bases in between. Written as DNA, the CDR3 is TGTGCCACCAGTGATGGGGGTAGGGGGGGGCCCTACAATGAGCAGTTCTTC. Its translation: CATSDGGRGGPYNEQFF.

The V gene is TRBV28, the J gene TRBJ1-1, with unresolved D. Deletions cut 2 bases from V and 4 bases from J, with 11 bases between. Germline CDR1 is MDHEN and CDR2 is SYDVKM. This CDR3 comprises 14 residues. The DNA of the CDR3 is TGTGCCAGCAGTTTAGATCAGTCAGGCACTGAAGCTTTCTTT. Translating gives CASSLDQSGTEAFF.

The genes are TRBV4-1 and TRBJ1-2; TRBD1 matches 7 bases. V lost 0 bases and J lost 8; bases outside the gene matches: 9. The germline gives CDR1 MGHRA, CDR2 YSYEKL. The length of the CDR3 is 15 residues. The CDR3 spells CASSQERDPDRGYTF. The CDR3 nucleotides are TGCGCCAGCAGCCAAGAAAGGGACCCGGACAGGGGCTACACCTTC.

There are a few counts of this clone. The genes are TRBV4-3 and TRBJ1-1; no reliable D call. Germline V gene sequence: CDR1 LGHNA, CDR2 YSLEER. The CDR3 is made up of 11 amino acids. Trimming stripped 3 bases from V and 11 bases from J, with 10 bases between. The CDR3 DNA follows: TGCGCCAGCAGCCAGCGGGGAGTTGCTTTCTTT. Residues: CASSQRGVAFF.

This chain joins TRBV9 and TRBJ1-2; 12 bases match TRBD1. Per germline, CDR1 SGDLS and CDR2 YYNGEE. The CDR3 length is 14 residues. Trimming at V came to 4 bases and at J to 7 bases, leaving 5 bases not matched to a gene. CDR3: CASSLVGQGAGYTF. The CDR3 nucleotides are TGTGCCAGCAGCTTGGTGGGACAGGGGGCTGGCTACACCTTC.

V is TRBV5-4 and J is TRBJ2-7; 10 nucleotides line up with TRBD2. The V and J ends lost 4 bases and 4 bases, in that order; junction bases with no gene match: 8. CDR3 length equals 15 residues. Per the germline V gene, CDR1 is SGHNT and CDR2 is YYREEE (reference sequence). Written as DNA, the CDR3 is TGTGCCAGCAGCCTAAGGACTAGCGGAGGGTACGAGCAGTACTTC. Translation gives CASSLRTSGGYEQYF.

In regard to this clone: Germline and junction disagree at one end, which may indicate a read error. The chain is built from TRBV12-3 or TRBV12-4 and TRBJ2-2, with D possibly being TRBD2 (6 bases). The CDR3 totals 12 residues. In nucleotides, the CDR3 is TGTGCCAGCAGTTTCGCCATCGGGGGGCTGTTTTTT. It specifies CASSFAIGGLFF.

V usage is TRBV5-1 and J usage is TRBJ2-5, with D tentatively TRBD2 (6 bases). Trimming removed 7 bases from V and 3 bases from J, with 13 bases in between. CDR3 length equals 13 residues. The germline gives CDR1 SGHRS, CDR2 YFSETQ. CDR3 residues: CASAPGLKETQYF. The CDR3 DNA reads as TGCGCCAGCGCGCCGGGACTTAAAGAGACCCAGTACTTC.

The V call is TRBV4-3, the J call TRBJ2-3; 9 nucleotides agree with TRBD1. Looked up from germline, CDR1 is LGHNA and CDR2 is YSLEER. CDR3 length: 18 amino acids. After removal of 1 base from V and 4 bases from J, the junction contained 12 bases not matched to a gene. The CDR3 bases are TGCGCCAGCAGCCAAGGGACTTATGTGGGACAGGGCTCAGATACGCAGTATTTT. This gives the protein CASSQGTYVGQGSDTQYF.

This clone was observed a handful of times. This chain connects TRBV3-1 (or the pseudogene TRBV3-2) to TRBJ2-7; D call uncertain. CDR3 length: 13 amino acids. The V end was cut by 1 base, the J end by 3 bases, with 7 bases between. Germline V gives CDR1 LGHDT, CDR2 YNNKEL (reference sequence). The CDR3 loop reads CASSQATYYEQYF. DNA for the CDR3: TGTGCCAGCAGCCAAGCGACTTACTACGAGCAGTACTTC.

CDR3 DNA sequence: TGTGCCAGCAGCGTAAGCGGGAGGGCAAAGGGAGATACGCAGTATTTT. It translates to CASSVSGRAKGDTQYF. The V and J genes are TRBV9 and TRBJ2-3; 10 nucleotides align to TRBD2. Trimming removed 1 base from V and 5 bases from J; junction bases left unmatched: 7. The V gene's germline CDR1 is SGDLS and CDR2 YYNGEE. The CDR3 length is 16 residues.

This clone occurred a few times. The CDR3 is CASSRRSGTGVETQYF. The CDR3, as DNA: TGTGCCAGCAGTCGCCGTTCCGGGACAGGTGTTGAGACCCAGTACTTC. The rearrangement uses TRBV6-6 and TRBJ2-5; 8 positions match TRBD1. V gave up 5 bases and J gave up 5 bases; unmatched junction bases: 13. CDR3 length: 16 amino acids. Germline CDR1 MNHNY, CDR2 SVGAGI (reference sequence).

Here the CDR3 reads CASSEGRGTEAFF. CDR3 sequence (DNA): TGTGCCAGCAGTGAAGGCAGGGGCACTGAAGCTTTCTTT. V gene TRBV6-4 combines with J gene TRBJ1-1, with a possible D match to TRBD1 (6 bases). V shed 3 bases and J shed 4 bases, with 9 bases lying between them. This CDR3 is built from 13 residues. CDR1 and CDR2 (germline): MRHNA, SNTAGT.

This clone was picked up a small number of times. V usage is TRBV6-1 and J usage is TRBJ2-2, with 12 bases identical to TRBD1. The CDR3 covers 15 residues. The V gene's germline CDR1 is MNHNS and CDR2 SASEGT. The V gene end was trimmed by 6 bases and the J gene end by 5 bases; junction bases not matched to a gene: 4. The CDR3 coding sequence is TGTGCCAGCAGACGGGGACAGGGGGCGACCGGGGAGCTGTTTTTT. Protein product: CASRRGQGATGELFF.

The chain is built from TRBV5-4 and TRBJ1-2, with D unclear. CDR3 length equals 14 residues. CDR1 and CDR2 (germline): SGHNT, YYREEE (reference sequence). Trimming cost V 10 bases and J 2 bases, with 18 bases left between them. CDR3 nucleotides: TGTGCCGTTGGGGTGCCGGGGATCAACTATGGCTACACCTTC. Amino acids: CAVGVPGINYGYTF.